The TCR beta chain under discussion was sequenced for a study of CXCR3-negative and CXCR3-positive naive CD8 T cells. The study, taken as a whole, reports: Comparison of naive cells showed more hydrophobic TRB CDR3s in CXCR3-positive than in CXCR3-negative naive cells. The authors found comparable surface CD5 between naive subsets and inferred TCR strength from TRB CDR3 properties. Fresh PBMCs went into most assays, and CXCR3 expression partly declined after cryopreservation. Memory CD8+ T cell repertoires were far less diverse than both naive subsets. Whereas memory cells differed, naive CXCR3-negative and CXCR3-positive cells shared similar TRBV-TRBJ usage.

TRB cDNA was prepared as libraries by UMI-labeled 5' RACE. TCRdb re-called the 5' RACE reads; one entry per CDR3 protein, DNA not given. The specimen's table records some 150,000 distinct CDR3 sequences. About this clonotype: The antigen remains undetermined.

Germline V CDR1 and CDR2: SGDLS, YYNGEE. The CDR3 sequence is 14 residues long. The J gene is TRBJ1-1, the V gene TRBV9. The specimen sequenced was naive CXCR3+ CD8+ T cells from blood. Documented subset: CD45RO-CCR7+CD27+CD95- naive CD8+ T cells expressing CXCR3 (TNR3+). This TCR was recovered from a human donor in good health. Some clones in this sample may be carry-over from other donors' samples. CDR3: CASSVVAGNTEAFF.